Listed here is a single TCR beta chain. The record originates from a study of blood T cell repertoires in COVID-19. Across the study: The United States, Italy and Spain provided the acute and convalescent COVID-19 samples. PBMCs, B-cell-depleted T cells, or T cells provided the cDNA or gDNA that made up the material.

Germline CDR1 and CDR2: SGDLS and YYNGEE. V lost 0 bases, J lost 3 bases, and 13 bases lay in between. The CDR3 has 15 residues. As originally analysed: Reference gene primer amplification yielded estimated nucleated cell counts. Clones were sequenced by immunoSEQ multiplex PCR, and TCRdb holds only the in-frame ones, with some missing. From that table come the V and J calls and clone size; the DNA was used to work out D and trimming. The sample has approximately 210,000 clones, 80% to 90% seen once; the top ten hold under 3%. The chain employs TRBV9 and TRBJ2-7, with D possibly being TRBD1 (5 bases). The sample consisted of peripheral blood. The sequence was collected from a man between 50 and 59 years old with active or convalescent COVID-19. The CDR3 here is CASSVGFGQGYEQYF. The CDR3 DNA reads as TGTGCCAGCAGCGTAGGGTTCGGGCAGGGCTACGAGCAGTACTTC.